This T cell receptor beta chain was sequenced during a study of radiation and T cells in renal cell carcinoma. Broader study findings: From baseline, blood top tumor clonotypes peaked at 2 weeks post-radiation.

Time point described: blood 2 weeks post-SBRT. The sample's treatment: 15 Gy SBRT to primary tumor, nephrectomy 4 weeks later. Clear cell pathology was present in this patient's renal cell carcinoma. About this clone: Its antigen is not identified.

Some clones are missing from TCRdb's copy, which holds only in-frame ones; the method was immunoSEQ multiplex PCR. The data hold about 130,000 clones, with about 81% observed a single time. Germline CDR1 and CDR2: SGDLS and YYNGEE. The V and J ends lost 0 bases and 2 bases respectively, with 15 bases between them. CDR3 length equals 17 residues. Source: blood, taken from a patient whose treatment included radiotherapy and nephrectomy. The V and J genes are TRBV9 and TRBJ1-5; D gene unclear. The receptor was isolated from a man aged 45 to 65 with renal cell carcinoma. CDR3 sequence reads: CASSVDLQKSRNQPQHF. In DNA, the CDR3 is TGTGCCAGCAGCGTAGACCTCCAGAAGTCCCGCAATCAGCCCCAGCATTTT.